This is a list of T cell receptor beta chains from one sample in a study of T cells in localized non-small cell lung cancer. Using immunoSEQ multiplex PCR, the repertoire was profiled, and TCRdb retains in-frame clones only, with some absent. The table has some 66,000 clones, approximately 84% seen once. The specimen was peripheral blood, collected before any cancer treatment. Receptors were obtained from a female donor of 60 years or more with stage I lung adenocarcinoma. Each CDR3 is given without its conserved first and last residue.

v_gene,CDR3aa
TRBV11-2,ASSPGIGCTDTQY
TRBV7-8,ASSFAAYYGYT
TRBV6-5,ASSYPGDYEQY
TRBV9,ASSPRQEGQPQH
TRBV6-5,ASSYSGGKVEKLF
TRBV27,ASSLRKSEAYGYT
TRBV2,ASSANVPGGAF
TRBV5-4,ASSLIRGAQADTQY
TRBV7-9,ASFRGQGGTEAF
TRBV6-1,ASSEAIGGYGYT
TRBV25-1,ASSEEVNYGYT
TRBV7-9,ASSPQGAGMNTEAF
TRBV7-9,ASSLGDRVSDTQY
TRBV30,AWRQGPTGDTQY
TRBV19,ASSPQGVGGTEAF
TRBV18,ASSEGTGGYEQY
TRBV18,ASSPGETQY
TRBV2,ASSGASIGGYT
TRBV7-9,ASSRRGAQETQY
TRBV18,ASSRQGGDTEAF
TRBV5-6,ASSLYDRPNTEAF
TRBV5-1,ASSLGSNQPQH
TRBV12-5,ASGLGQFYEQY
TRBV7-8,ASSGDRRRVLYEQY
TRBV28,ASSPGLAGTDTQY
TRBV19,ASRLQGRSSYEQY
TRBV29-1,SVVDSKGGSAGNTIY
TRBV4-2,ASSARLIGGISGANVLT
TRBV5-4,ASSFPGTLADTQY
TRBV11-2,ASSVPGGGRADTQY
TRBV2,ASSEAPGAKGYT
TRBV28,ASSLTGGVNTIY
TRBV5-1,ASSPGRGTANNYGYT
TRBV27,ASTPTEQRREKLF
TRBV19,ASNSGSRETQY
TRBV19,ASSISGLAPGELF
TRBV5-3,ASSLGQLSQPQH
TRBV19,ASSIRSGGAYNEQF
TRBV2,ASRATGGHNEKLF
TRBV19,ASRLQGLENTEAF
TRBV27,ASSSGQFYNSPLH
TRBV18,ASSPVASGIPYEQY
TRBV5-4,ASSLAGINTEAF
TRBV4-1,ASSPAPPGQETYSNQPQH
TRBV5-4,ASRLTSGHTDTQY